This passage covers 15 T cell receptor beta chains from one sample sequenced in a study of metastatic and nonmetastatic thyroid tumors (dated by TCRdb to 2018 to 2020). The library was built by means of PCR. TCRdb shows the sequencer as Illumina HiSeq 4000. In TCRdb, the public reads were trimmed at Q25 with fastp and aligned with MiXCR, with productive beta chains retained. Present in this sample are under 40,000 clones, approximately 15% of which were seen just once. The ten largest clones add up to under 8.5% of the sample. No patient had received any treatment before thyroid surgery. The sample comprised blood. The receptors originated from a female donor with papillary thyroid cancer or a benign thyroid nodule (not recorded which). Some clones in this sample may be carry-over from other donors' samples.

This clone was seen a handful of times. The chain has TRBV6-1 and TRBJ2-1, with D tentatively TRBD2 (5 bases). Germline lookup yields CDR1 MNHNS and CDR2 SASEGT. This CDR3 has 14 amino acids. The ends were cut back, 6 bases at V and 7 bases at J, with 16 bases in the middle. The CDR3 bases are TGTGCCAGCAGGCCACATGGAGGTAAGAATGAGCAGTTCTTC. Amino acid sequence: CASRPHGGKNEQFF.

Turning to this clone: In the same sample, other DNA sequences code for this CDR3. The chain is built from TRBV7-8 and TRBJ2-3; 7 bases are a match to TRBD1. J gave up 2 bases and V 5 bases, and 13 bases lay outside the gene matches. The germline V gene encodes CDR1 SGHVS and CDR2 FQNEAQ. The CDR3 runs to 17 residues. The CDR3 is CASSRRTGTAHTDTQYF. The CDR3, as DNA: TGTGCCAGCAGCCGGAGGACAGGTACGGCTCACACAGATACGCAGTATTTT.

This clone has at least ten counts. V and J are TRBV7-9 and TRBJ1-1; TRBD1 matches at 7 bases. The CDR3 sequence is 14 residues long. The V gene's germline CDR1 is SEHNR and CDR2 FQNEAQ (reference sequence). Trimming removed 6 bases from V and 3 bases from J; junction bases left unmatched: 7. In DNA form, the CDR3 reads TGTGCCAGCAGTAGGGGGCAGCAACACACTGAAGCTTTCTTT. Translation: CASSRGQQHTEAFF.

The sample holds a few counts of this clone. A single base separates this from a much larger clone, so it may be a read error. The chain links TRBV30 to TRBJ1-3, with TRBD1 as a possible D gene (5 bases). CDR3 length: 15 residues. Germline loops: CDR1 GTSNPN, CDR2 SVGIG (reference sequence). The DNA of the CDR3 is TGTGCCTGGAGGGGGCCATATCTCTCTGGAAACGCCATATATTTT. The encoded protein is CAWRGPYLSGNAIYF. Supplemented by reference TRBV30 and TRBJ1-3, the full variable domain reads SQTIHQWPATLVQPVGSPLSLECTVEGTSNPNLYWYRQAAGRGLQLLFYSVGIGQISSEVPQNLSASRPQDRQFILSSKKLLLSDSGFYLCAWRGPYLSGNAIYFGEGSWLTVV.

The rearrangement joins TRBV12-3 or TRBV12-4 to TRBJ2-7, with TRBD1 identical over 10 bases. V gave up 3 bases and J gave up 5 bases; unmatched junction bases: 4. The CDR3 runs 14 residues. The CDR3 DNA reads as TGTGCCAGCAGTTTGGGACAGGGGAAACACGAGCAGTACTTC. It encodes CASSLGQGKHEQYF.

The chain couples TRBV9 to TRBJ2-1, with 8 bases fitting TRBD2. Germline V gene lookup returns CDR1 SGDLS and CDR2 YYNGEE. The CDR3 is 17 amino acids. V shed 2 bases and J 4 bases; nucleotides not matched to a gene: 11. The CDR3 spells CASSVDRGSGAYNEQFF. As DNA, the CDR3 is TGTGCCAGCAGCGTTGATAGGGGTAGCGGGGCATACAATGAGCAGTTCTTC. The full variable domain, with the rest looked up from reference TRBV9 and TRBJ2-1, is DSGVTQTPKHLITATGQRVTLRCSPRSGDLSVYWYQQSLDQGLQFLIQYYNGEERAKGNILERFSAQQFPDLHSELNLSSLELGDSALYFCASSVDRGSGAYNEQFFGPGTRLTVL.

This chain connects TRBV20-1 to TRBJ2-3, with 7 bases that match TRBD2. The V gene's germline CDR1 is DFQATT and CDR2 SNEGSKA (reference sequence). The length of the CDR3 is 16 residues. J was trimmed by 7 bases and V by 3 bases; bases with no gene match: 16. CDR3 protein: CSASKETSPRGYTQYF. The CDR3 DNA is TGCAGTGCTAGTAAGGAGACTAGCCCAAGGGGATATACGCAGTATTTT.

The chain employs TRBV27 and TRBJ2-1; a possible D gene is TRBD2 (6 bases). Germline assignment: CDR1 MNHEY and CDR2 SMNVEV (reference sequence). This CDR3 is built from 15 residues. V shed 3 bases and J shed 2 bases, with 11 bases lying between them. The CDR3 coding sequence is TGTGCCAGCAGTTTTTCCCGGGAGACCTACAATGAGCAGTTCTTC. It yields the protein CASSFSRETYNEQFF.

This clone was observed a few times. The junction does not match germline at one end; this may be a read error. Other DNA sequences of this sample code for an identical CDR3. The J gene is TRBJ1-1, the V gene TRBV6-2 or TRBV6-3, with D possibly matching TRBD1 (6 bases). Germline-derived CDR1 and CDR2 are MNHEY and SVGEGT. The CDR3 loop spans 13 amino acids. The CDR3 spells CATQTDSNTESFF. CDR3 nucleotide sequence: TGTGCCACCCAAACGGACAGCAACACTGAATCTTTCTTT.

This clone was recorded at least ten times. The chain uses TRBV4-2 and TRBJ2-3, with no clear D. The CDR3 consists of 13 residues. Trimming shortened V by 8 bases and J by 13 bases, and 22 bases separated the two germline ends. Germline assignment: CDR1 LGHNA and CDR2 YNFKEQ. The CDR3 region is CASGNTGQPPKYF. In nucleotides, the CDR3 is TGTGCCAGCGGAAATACGGGCCAGCCCCCGAAGTATTTT.

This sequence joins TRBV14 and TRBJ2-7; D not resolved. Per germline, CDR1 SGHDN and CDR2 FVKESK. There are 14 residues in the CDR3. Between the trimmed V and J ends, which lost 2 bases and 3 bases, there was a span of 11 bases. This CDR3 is CASSQSRTNYEQYF. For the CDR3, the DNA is TGTGCCAGCAGCCAATCCAGGACCAACTACGAGCAGTACTTC.

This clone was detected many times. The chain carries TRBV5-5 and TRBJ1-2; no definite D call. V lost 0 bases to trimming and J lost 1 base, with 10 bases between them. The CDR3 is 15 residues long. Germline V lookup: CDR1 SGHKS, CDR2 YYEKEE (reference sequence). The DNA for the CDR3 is TGTGCCAGCAGCTTGGACCGGGCGAGTAACTATGGCTACACCTTC. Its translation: CASSLDRASNYGYTF.

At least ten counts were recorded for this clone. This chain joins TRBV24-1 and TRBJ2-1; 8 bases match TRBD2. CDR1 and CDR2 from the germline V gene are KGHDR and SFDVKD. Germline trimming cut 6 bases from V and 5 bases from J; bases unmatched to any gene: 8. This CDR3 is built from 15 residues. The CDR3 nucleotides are TGTGCCACCAGTTCCGGACTAGCCGGGAACAATGAGCAGTTCTTC. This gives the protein CATSSGLAGNNEQFF.

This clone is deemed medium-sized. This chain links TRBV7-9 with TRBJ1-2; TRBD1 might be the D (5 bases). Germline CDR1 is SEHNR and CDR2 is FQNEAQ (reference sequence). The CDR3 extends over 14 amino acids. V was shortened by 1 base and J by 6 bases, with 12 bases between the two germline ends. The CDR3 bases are TGTGCCAGCAGCTTAGGTCACAGGACCCATGGCTACACCTTC. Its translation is CASSLGHRTHGYTF.

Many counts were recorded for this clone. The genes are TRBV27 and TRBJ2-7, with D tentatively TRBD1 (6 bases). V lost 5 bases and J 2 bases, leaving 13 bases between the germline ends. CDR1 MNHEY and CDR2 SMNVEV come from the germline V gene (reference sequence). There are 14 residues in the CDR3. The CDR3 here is CASSLLTGAYEQYF. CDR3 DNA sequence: TGTGCCAGCAGTCTATTGACAGGAGCCTACGAGCAGTACTTC.